This T cell receptor (beta chain) derives from a study of cytomegalovirus exposure and HLA in healthy donors. Overall study results and limits: A previous analysis found most TCR beta V segments productive roughly 87% or roughly 30% of the time. It was confirmed in vitro that a few of the CMV-associated chains were specific for CMV antigens. As a later analysis showed, a missense DCLRE1C variant was linked to trimming of TCR beta V- and J-genes. Researchers counted some 150 TCR beta chains as cytomegalovirus-associated.

Concerning this clone itself: The antigen is not known.

The study ran its PCR with 60 Vbeta and 13 Jbeta primers. The method was immunoSEQ multiplex PCR; TCRdb's version includes in-frame clones alone and lacks a portion of them. The table includes roughly 160,000 clones, about 85% detected once. V lost 6 bases, J lost 0 bases, and 9 bases lay in between. Per germline, CDR1 MNHEY and CDR2 SVGAGI. The CDR3 contains 15 residues. The receptor comes from a man aged 30 to 39 in good health and CMV-seropositive. The sample comprised PBMCs. This sequence joins TRBV6-5 and TRBJ2-6; D not certain. The CDR3 DNA is TGTGCCAGCAGGCATACAGTCTCTGGGGCCAACGTCCTGACTTTC. It encodes CASRHTVSGANVLTF.